The source of this T cell receptor beta chain is a study of cytomegalovirus exposure and HLA in healthy donors. Study observations and caveats: Later work found most CMV-associated TCR beta chains apparently HLA-restricted. TCR beta chains associated with HLA were, in a later analysis, more clonally expanded than equally common others. In an earlier analysis, in some 540 donors, most V segments appeared productive either ~87% or ~30% of the time.

Use of 60 Vbeta and 13 Jbeta primers characterized the PCR. The table came from immunoSEQ multiplex PCR; TCRdb's copy has only in-frame clones and leaves some out. This sample yields 150,000 to 200,000 clones, of which 77% are seen a single time; roughly 3.7% belongs to the top ten. This clone was found once. What it recognizes is unknown. The CDR3 runs 14 residues. Per the germline V gene, CDR1 is SGHTA and CDR2 is FQGNSA. V shed 4 bases and J 2 bases; nucleotides not matched to a gene: 3. The sequenced sample consisted of PBMCs. The chain joins TRBV7-2 to TRBJ2-3; TRBD1 agrees at 7 bases. The TCR sequence derives from a woman aged 55-69 years in good health and CMV-seropositive. The CDR3 region is CASSSTGVTDTQYF. The CDR3, as DNA: TGTGCCAGCAGCTCAACAGGGGTCACAGATACGCAGTATTTT.